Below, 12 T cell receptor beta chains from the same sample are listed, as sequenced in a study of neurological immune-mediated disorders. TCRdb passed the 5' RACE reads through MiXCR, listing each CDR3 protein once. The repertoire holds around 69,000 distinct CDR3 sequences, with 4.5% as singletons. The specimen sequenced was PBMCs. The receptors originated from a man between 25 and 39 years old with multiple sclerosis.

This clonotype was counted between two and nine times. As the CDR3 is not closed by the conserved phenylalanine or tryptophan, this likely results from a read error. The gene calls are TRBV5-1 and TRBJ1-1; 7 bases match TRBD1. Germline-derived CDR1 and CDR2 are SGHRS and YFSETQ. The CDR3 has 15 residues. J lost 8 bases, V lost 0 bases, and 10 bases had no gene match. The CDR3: CASSLAWDTGEEAFI. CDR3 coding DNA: TGCGCCAGCAGCTTGGCCTGGGACACAGGGGAAGAAGCTTTCATT.

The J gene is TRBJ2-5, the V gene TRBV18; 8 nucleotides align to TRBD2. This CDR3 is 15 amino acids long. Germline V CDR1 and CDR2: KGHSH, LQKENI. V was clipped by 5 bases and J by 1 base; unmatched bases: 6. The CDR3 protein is CASSTIAGTQETQYF. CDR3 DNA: TGTGCCAGCTCAACAATAGCGGGGACCCAAGAGACCCAGTACTTC.

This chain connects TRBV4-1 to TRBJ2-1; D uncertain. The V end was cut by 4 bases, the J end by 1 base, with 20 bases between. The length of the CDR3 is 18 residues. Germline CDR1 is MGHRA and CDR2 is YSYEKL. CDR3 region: CASSLDQRVRLSYNEQFF. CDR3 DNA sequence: TGCGCCAGCAGCCTAGATCAACGGGTGCGTTTATCCTACAATGAGCAGTTCTTC.

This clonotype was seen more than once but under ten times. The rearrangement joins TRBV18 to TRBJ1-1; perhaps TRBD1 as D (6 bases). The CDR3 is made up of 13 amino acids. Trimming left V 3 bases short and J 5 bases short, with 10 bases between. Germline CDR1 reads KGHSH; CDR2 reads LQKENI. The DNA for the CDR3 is TGTGCCAGCTCACCCCGGACAGAGACTGAAGCTTTCTTT. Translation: CASSPRTETEAFF.

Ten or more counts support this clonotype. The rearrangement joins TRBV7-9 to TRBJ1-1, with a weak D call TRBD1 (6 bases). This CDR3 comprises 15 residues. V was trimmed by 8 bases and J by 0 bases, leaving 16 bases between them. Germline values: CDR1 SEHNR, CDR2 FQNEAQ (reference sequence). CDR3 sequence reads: CASRDTGYMNTEAFF. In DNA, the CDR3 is TGTGCCAGCCGGGACACTGGATATATGAACACTGAAGCTTTCTTT.

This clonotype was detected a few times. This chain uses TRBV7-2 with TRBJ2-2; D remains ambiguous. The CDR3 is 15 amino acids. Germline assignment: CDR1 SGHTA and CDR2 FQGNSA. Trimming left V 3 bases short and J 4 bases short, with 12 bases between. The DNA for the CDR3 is TGTGCCAGCAGCTTGGTCTCAGACCTCACCGGGGAGCTGTTTTTT. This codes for CASSLVSDLTGELFF.

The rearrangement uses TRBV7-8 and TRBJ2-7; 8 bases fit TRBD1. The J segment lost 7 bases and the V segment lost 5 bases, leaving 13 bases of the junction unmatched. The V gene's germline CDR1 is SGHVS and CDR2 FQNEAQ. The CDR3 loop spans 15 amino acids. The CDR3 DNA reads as TGTGCCAGCAGCCCGGGGACAGGCGCTCGGAGGGAGCAGTACGTC. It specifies CASSPGTGARREQYV.

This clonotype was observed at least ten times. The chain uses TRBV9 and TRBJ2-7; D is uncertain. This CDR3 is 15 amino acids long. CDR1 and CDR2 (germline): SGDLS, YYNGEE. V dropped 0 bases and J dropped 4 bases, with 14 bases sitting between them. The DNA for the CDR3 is TGTGCCAGCAGCGTAGGCCCTACGGAAGGGTACGAGCAGTACGTC. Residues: CASSVGPTEGYEQYV.

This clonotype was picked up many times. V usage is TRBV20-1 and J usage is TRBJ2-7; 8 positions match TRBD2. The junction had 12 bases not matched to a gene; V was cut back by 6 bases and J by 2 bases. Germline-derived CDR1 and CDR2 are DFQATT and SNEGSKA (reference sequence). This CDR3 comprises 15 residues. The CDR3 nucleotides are TGCAGTGCCCCTGTCCTTAGCGGGGTGACCTACGAGCAGTACTTC. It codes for CSAPVLSGVTYEQYF.

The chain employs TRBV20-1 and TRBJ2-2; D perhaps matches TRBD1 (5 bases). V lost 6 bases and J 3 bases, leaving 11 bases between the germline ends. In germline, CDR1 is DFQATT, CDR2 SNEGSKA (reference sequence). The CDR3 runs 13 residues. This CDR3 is CSAGIRDTGELFF. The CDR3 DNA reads TGCAGTGCGGGAATCAGGGACACCGGGGAGCTGTTTTTT.

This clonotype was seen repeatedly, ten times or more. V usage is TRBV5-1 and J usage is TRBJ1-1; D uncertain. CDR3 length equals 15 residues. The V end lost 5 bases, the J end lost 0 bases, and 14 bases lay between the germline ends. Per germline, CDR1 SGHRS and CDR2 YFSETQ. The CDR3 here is CASRALEGMNTEAFF. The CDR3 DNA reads TGCGCCAGCAGGGCCCTGGAGGGTATGAACACTGAAGCTTTCTTT.

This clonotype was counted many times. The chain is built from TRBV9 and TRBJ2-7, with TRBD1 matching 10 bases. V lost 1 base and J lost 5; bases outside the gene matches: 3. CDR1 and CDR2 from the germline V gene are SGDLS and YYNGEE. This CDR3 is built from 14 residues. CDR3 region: CASSVRGQGDEQYV. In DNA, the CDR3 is TGTGCCAGCAGCGTACGCGGACAGGGGGACGAGCAGTACGTC.